These 29 T cell receptor beta chains were all obtained from the same sample, sequenced in a study of cytomegalovirus exposure and HLA in healthy donors. The study ran its PCR with 60 Vbeta and 13 Jbeta primers. Some clones are missing from TCRdb's copy, which holds only in-frame ones; the method was immunoSEQ multiplex PCR. The profile shows around 72,000 clones, around 64% of them singletons. Sequenced sample: PBMCs. The receptors were sampled from a man in his forties or fifties in good health and CMV-seropositive.

The chain combines TRBV19 with TRBJ2-3, with 10 bases that match TRBD2. Germline V gene data show CDR1 as LNHDA and CDR2 as SQIVND (reference sequence). V lost 10 bases, J lost 3 bases, and 4 bases stayed unmatched. The CDR3 has 13 amino acids. Here the CDR3 reads CATVAGGTDTQYF. For the CDR3, the DNA is TGTGCCACCGTAGCGGGGGGTACAGATACGCAGTATTTT.

The rearrangement joins TRBV2 to TRBJ2-5; no firm D call. CDR1 SNHLY and CDR2 FYNNEI come from the germline V gene. V was cut by 8 bases and J by 5 bases, with 15 bases left in between. The CDR3 sequence is 13 residues long. The CDR3 DNA follows: TGTGCCAGCGGCCAGGAATTTGGTGAGACCCAGTACTTC. Translating gives CASGQEFGETQYF.

The chain carries TRBV4-1 and TRBJ2-5, with a tentative D call TRBD2 (6 bases). V shed 3 bases and J shed 2 bases, with 19 bases lying between them. CDR1 is MGHRA, CDR2 YSYEKL, per germline. The CDR3 is made up of 17 amino acids. The CDR3 loop is CASSQGLGSLKQETQYF. DNA of the CDR3: TGCGCCAGCAGCCAGGGACTGGGGTCCCTCAAGCAAGAGACCCAGTACTTC.

This chain links TRBV5-8 with TRBJ2-7; D perhaps matches TRBD2 (5 bases). CDR1 SGHTS and CDR2 YDEGEE come from the germline V gene. The CDR3 runs to 13 residues. V gave up 4 bases and J gave up 4 bases, with 12 bases separating them. CDR3 DNA: TGTGCCAGCAGCCAGTCAGAGGGTTACGAGCAGTACTTC. Translation: CASSQSEGYEQYF.

The rearrangement uses TRBV7-8 and TRBJ1-2; D uncertain. The germline CDR1 and CDR2 sequences are SGHVS and FQNEAQ. There are 11 residues in the CDR3. With 1 base removed from V and 8 bases from J, the gap between germline ends came to 5 bases. CDR3 residues: CASSLGHGYTF. The CDR3 bases are TGTGCCAGCAGCTTAGGGCACGGCTACACCTTC.

This clone was recorded a few times. This chain joins TRBV5-4 and TRBJ2-2; possible D gene TRBD1, 5 bases. Germline V gene sequence: CDR1 SGHNT, CDR2 YYREEE (reference sequence). The CDR3 contains 13 residues. The V and J ends lost 4 bases and 9 bases respectively, with 13 bases between them. The CDR3: CASSPGYGRELFF. The CDR3 bases are TGTGCCAGCAGCCCAGGGTACGGGCGGGAGCTGTTTTTT. Full variable domain (missing parts from reference TRBV5-4 and TRBJ2-2): ETGVTQSPTHLIKTRGQQVTLRCSSQSGHNTVSWYQQALGQGPQFIFQYYREEENGRGNFPPRFSGLQFPNYSSELNVNALELDDSALYLCASSPGYGRELFFGEGSRLTVL.

The chain is built from TRBV9 and TRBJ2-7; 10 bases agree with TRBD2. Germline V gene sequence: CDR1 SGDLS, CDR2 YYNGEE. The CDR3 covers 14 residues. Trimming removed 3 bases from V and 2 bases from J; junction bases left unmatched: 2. The CDR3 bases are TGTGCCAGCAGCGCCAGCGGGGGGGCCTACGAGCAGTACTTC. Translated: CASSASGGAYEQYF.

V usage is TRBV6-1 and J usage is TRBJ2-7; the D is unclear. V was trimmed by 0 bases and J by 0 bases, leaving 21 bases between them. The CDR3 consists of 19 residues. Germline V gene lookup returns CDR1 MNHNS and CDR2 SASEGT. The CDR3 is CASSEAVRKITKSSYEQYF. CDR3 DNA: TGTGCCAGCAGTGAAGCAGTCAGGAAAATTACGAAGAGCTCCTACGAGCAGTACTTC.

The chain has TRBV29-1 and TRBJ2-1, with 9 bases fitting TRBD1. Trimming removed 7 bases from V and 9 bases from J; junction bases left unmatched: 13. The CDR3 is made up of 14 amino acids. Germline CDR1 and CDR2: SQVTM and ANQGSEA. The CDR3: CSAAGTGIRGEQFF. Here the CDR3 DNA reads TGCAGCGCTGCCGGGACAGGGATAAGGGGTGAGCAGTTCTTC.

This chain joins TRBV28 and TRBJ2-3; D ambiguous. The CDR3 is made up of 15 amino acids. Germline CDR1 is MDHEN and CDR2 is SYDVKM. The ends were cut back, 4 bases at V and 0 bases at J, with 11 bases in the middle. The CDR3 reads CASSSDITSTDTQYF. CDR3 DNA sequence: TGTGCCAGCAGTTCCGACATAACTAGCACAGATACGCAGTATTTT. Combining the CDR3 with reference TRBV28 and TRBJ2-3 gives the whole variable domain DVKVTQSSRYLVKRTGEKVFLECVQDMDHENMFWYRQDPGLGLRLIYFSYDVKMKEKGDIPEGYSVSREKKERFSLILESASTNQTSMYLCASSSDITSTDTQYFGPGTRLTVL.

There are a few counts of this clone. This chain uses TRBV15 with TRBJ1-1; tentatively, D is TRBD1 (5 bases). V was pared by 1 base and J by 4 bases, with 10 bases between. The CDR3 covers 14 residues. CDR1 and CDR2 from the germline V gene are LNHNV and YYDKDF (reference sequence). CDR3 bases: TGTGCCACCAGCAGAGCAGGGATGGGCACTGAAGCTTTCTTT. It is translated as CATSRAGMGTEAFF.

Notes on this clone: This CDR3 fails to terminate in the conserved phenylalanine or tryptophan, so it likely reflects a read error. The DNA is omitted, as the CDR3 cannot be located on it reliably, and the CDR3 follows TCRdb's listing. The chain employs TRBV21-1 and TRBJ1-5; the DNA was not used to check the table's D call, TRBD1. TRBV21-1 is tagged as a pseudogene. The CDR3 is 11 residues long, counting both termini. The CDR3: CASLDRDRGSV.

This sequence joins TRBV9 and TRBJ1-6, with D perhaps TRBD1 (6 bases). V was cut by 3 bases and J by 6 bases, with 13 bases left in between. Germline-derived CDR1 and CDR2 are SGDLS and YYNGEE. There are 15 residues in the CDR3. CDR3 sequence: CASSETTGGNSPLHF. DNA of the CDR3: TGTGCCAGCAGCGAGACGACAGGAGGTAATTCACCCCTCCACTTT.

The chain has TRBV2 and TRBJ1-1; TRBD1 might be the D (5 bases). The ends were cut back, 5 bases at V and 5 bases at J, with 12 bases in the middle. The germline gives CDR1 SNHLY, CDR2 FYNNEI. The CDR3 contains 13 residues. The CDR3 loop reads CASSLGGGTEAFF. The CDR3 DNA sequence: TGTGCCAGCAGTCTCGGGGGGGGAACTGAAGCTTTCTTT.

V usage is TRBV28 and J usage is TRBJ1-1, with 7 bases that match TRBD1. The germline V gene encodes CDR1 MDHEN and CDR2 SYDVKM. V lost 7 bases, J lost 3 bases, and 5 bases stayed unmatched. The CDR3 covers 13 residues. DNA for the CDR3: TGTGCCAGCAATACACAGGGGTACACTGAAGCTTTCTTT. Residues: CASNTQGYTEAFF.

A single count supports this clone. The chain couples TRBV2 to TRBJ2-7; 7 bases fit TRBD2. Germline-derived CDR1 and CDR2 are SNHLY and FYNNEI. J lost 6 bases, V lost 4 bases, and 6 bases had no gene match. This CDR3 has 13 amino acids. The CDR3 DNA is TGTGCCAGCAGTGCCCGGGGGGAGAGCGAGCAGTACTTC. Its translation: CASSARGESEQYF.

V usage is TRBV7-9 and J usage is TRBJ1-2; D gene unclear. CDR3 length: 13 residues. Trimming removed 4 bases at V and 5 bases at J, with 11 bases between. Germline V CDR1 and CDR2: SEHNR, FQNEAQ (reference sequence). CDR3 residues: CASSSLGGYGYTF. In nucleotides, the CDR3 is TGTGCCAGCAGCTCTCTCGGAGGGTATGGCTACACCTTC.

V usage is TRBV7-8 and J usage is TRBJ2-3; 10 nucleotides line up with TRBD2. Unmatched junction bases numbered 5, after V lost 1 base and J lost 1 base. The germline V gene encodes CDR1 SGHVS and CDR2 FQNEAQ. The length of the CDR3 is 17 residues. The chain's CDR3 is CASSLGVLAGGTDTQYF. CDR3 bases: TGTGCCAGCAGCTTAGGCGTTCTAGCGGGGGGCACAGATACGCAGTATTTT.

This clone was picked up a small number of times. The rearrangement links TRBV30 to TRBJ1-2, with TRBD1 matching 7 bases. The CDR3 length is 13 residues. CDR1 is GTSNPN and CDR2 is SVGIG in the germline V gene (reference sequence). Trimming removed 4 bases from V and 7 bases from J; junction bases left unmatched: 9. The CDR3 DNA reads TGTGCCTGGATTGGACAGGTAGAGAGTGGCTACACCTTC. Its protein product is CAWIGQVESGYTF.

The chain combines TRBV9 with TRBJ1-4; 9 positions agree with TRBD1. Germline assignment: CDR1 SGDLS and CDR2 YYNGEE. J gave up 4 bases and V 3 bases, and 7 bases lay outside the gene matches. This CDR3 has 16 residues. CDR3 loop: CASSDPGQGLNEKLFF. In DNA form, the CDR3 reads TGTGCCAGCAGCGACCCGGGACAGGGCCTTAATGAAAAACTGTTTTTT.

The genes are TRBV29-1 and TRBJ1-5; 7 nucleotides agree with TRBD1. The length of the CDR3 is 13 residues. V was clipped by 7 bases and J by 4 bases; unmatched bases: 7. Germline V CDR1 and CDR2: SQVTM, ANQGSEA. The CDR3 bases are TGCAGCGCTTTGGACAGGCCGAATCAGCCCCAGCATTTT. Translated: CSALDRPNQPQHF. Together with reference TRBV29-1 and TRBJ1-5, the CDR3 gives the full variable domain: SAVISQKPSRDICQRGTSLTIQCQVDSQVTMMFWYRQQPGQSLTLIATANQGSEATYESGFVIDKFPISRPNLTFSTLTVSNMSPEDSSIYLCSALDRPNQPQHFGDGTRLSIL.

The rearrangement joins TRBV5-1 to TRBJ1-1; D possibly corresponds to TRBD1 (6 bases). V lost 1 base and J lost 1, with 8 bases in between. The CDR3 has 14 residues. The germline CDR1 and CDR2 sequences are SGHRS and YFSETQ. The CDR3 DNA sequence: TGCGCCAGCAGCTTGACAGGGTCGAACACTGAAGCTTTCTTT. It is translated as CASSLTGSNTEAFF.

V is TRBV29-1 and J is TRBJ1-5; D is possibly TRBD1 (6 bases). Trimming cost V 3 bases and J 0 bases, with 15 bases left between them. This CDR3 has 16 residues. Germline V gene lookup returns CDR1 SQVTM and CDR2 ANQGSEA. CDR3 nucleotide sequence: TGCAGCGTTGAGGGGGAACAGGGTGCTAGCAATCAGCCCCAGCATTTT. Translating gives CSVEGEQGASNQPQHF.

A few counts support this clone. The V gene is TRBV5-4, the J gene TRBJ1-2; 7 bases are a match to TRBD1. V lost 0 bases, J lost 7 bases, and 6 bases stayed unmatched. This CDR3 is built from 14 residues. CDR1 and CDR2 from the germline V gene are SGHNT and YYREEE (reference sequence). In DNA form, the CDR3 reads TGTGCCAGCAGCTTGGTGACAGGGAGTGCTGGCTACACCTTC. As protein: CASSLVTGSAGYTF.

In DNA form, the CDR3 reads TGTGCCAGCAGCCCGACTAGCGGGGGGGCCTCGGGAGCAGATACGCAGTATTTT. Amino acids: CASSPTSGGASGADTQYF. This chain connects TRBV5-5 to TRBJ2-3, with 14 bases lining up with TRBD2. Germline V gives CDR1 SGHKS, CDR2 YYEKEE (reference sequence). The CDR3 runs to 18 residues. V lost 4 bases, J lost 4 bases, and 11 bases stayed unmatched.

This clone was detected only a few times. V and J are TRBV5-4 and TRBJ1-1; D call uncertain. Germline CDR1 is SGHNT and CDR2 is YYREEE (reference sequence). The CDR3 loop spans 15 amino acids. Trimming pared 2 bases from V and 1 base from J, leaving 12 bases between. The CDR3 nucleotides read TGTGCCAGCAGCTTAGACCTCGGGAGGAACACTGAAGCTTTCTTT. It codes for CASSLDLGRNTEAFF.

This rearrangement joins TRBV5-1 to TRBJ2-7; 13 nucleotides line up with TRBD2. CDR3 length: 15 amino acids. J lost 7 bases, V lost 0 bases, and 4 bases had no gene match. Germline values: CDR1 SGHRS, CDR2 YFSETQ. The CDR3 sequence is CASSLDVTSGGEQYF. The CDR3 DNA is TGCGCCAGCAGCTTGGATGTGACTAGCGGGGGGGAGCAGTACTTC.

J is TRBJ2-6 and V is TRBV19; D is possibly TRBD1 (6 bases). The CDR3 sequence is 19 residues long. CDR1 and CDR2 from the germline V gene are LNHDA and SQIVND (reference sequence). Trimming removed 7 bases at V and 4 bases at J, with 26 bases between. Written as DNA, the CDR3 is TGTGCCAGTAACTTAAAGCCGGGACAAAAAGTCTGGGGGGCCAACGTCCTGACTTTC. It translates to CASNLKPGQKVWGANVLTF.

The V gene is TRBV28, the J gene TRBJ2-5; 9 positions match TRBD2. The last part of the DNA fits TRBJ2-7 better; the J call may be wrong. The CDR3 contains 16 residues. Germline values: CDR1 MDHEN, CDR2 SYDVKM. CDR3 sequence reads: CASSLIIAGASYEQYF. CDR3 sequence (DNA): TGTGCCAGCAGTTTAATAATAGCGGGGGCCTCCTACGAGCAGTACTTC.